The source of this T cell receptor beta chain is a study of cytomegalovirus exposure and HLA in healthy donors. V was trimmed by 8 bases and J by 5 bases, leaving 7 bases between them. CDR3 length: 11 residues. Germline lookup yields CDR1 MNHNY and CDR2 SVGAGI (reference sequence). The PCR ran on 60 Vbeta and 13 Jbeta primers. The repertoire was sequenced with immunoSEQ multiplex PCR; TCRdb's copy has only in-frame clones and lacks some. This table has 100,000 to 150,000 clones, around 78% appearing once. This clone was found a few times. The sample comprised PBMCs. The source is a woman aged 18-29 years in good health and CMV-seronegative. V is TRBV6-6 and J is TRBJ2-1; possible D gene TRBD2, 5 bases. CDR3 coding DNA: TGTGCCAGCCAGGAGGACAATGAGCAGTTCTTC. Its translation is CASQEDNEQFF.